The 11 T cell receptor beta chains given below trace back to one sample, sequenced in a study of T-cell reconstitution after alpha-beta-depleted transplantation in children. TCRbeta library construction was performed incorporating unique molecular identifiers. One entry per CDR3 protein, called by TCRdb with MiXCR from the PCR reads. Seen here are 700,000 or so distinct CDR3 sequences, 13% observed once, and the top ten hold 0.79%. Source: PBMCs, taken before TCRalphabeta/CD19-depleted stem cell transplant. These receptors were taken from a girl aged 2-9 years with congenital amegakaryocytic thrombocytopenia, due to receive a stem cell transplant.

CDR3 coding DNA: TGTGCCAGCAGCACAGGGGGACAGGACTATGGCTACACCTTC. Protein: CASSTGGQDYGYTF. V and J are TRBV7-9 and TRBJ1-2; TRBD1 matches 8 bases. The germline gives CDR1 SEHNR, CDR2 FQNEAQ (reference sequence). V gave up 5 bases and J gave up 3 bases; unmatched junction bases: 5. The CDR3 consists of 14 residues.

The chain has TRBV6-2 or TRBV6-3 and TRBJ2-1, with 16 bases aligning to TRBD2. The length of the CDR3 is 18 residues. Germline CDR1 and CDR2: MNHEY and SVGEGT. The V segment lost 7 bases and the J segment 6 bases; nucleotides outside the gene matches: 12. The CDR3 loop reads CASTGTSGRGGLRNEQFF. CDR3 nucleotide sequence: TGTGCCAGCACCGGGACTAGCGGGAGGGGGGGCTTACGCAATGAGCAGTTCTTC.

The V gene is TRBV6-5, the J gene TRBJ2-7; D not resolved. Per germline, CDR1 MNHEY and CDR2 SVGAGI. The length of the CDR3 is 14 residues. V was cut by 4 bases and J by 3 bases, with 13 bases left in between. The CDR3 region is CASSSSVSNYEQYF. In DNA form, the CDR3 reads TGTGCCAGCAGTTCCTCCGTGTCTAACTACGAGCAGTACTTC.

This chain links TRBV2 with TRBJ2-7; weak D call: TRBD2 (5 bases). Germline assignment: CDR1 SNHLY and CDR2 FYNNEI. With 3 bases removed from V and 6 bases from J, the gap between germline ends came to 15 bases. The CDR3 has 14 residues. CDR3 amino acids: CASSDSRGVLEQYF. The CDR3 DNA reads TGTGCCAGCAGTGACAGCCGGGGAGTTCTCGAGCAGTACTTC.

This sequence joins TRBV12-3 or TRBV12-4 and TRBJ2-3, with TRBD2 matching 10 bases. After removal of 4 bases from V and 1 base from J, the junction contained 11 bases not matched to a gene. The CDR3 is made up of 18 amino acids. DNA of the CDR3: TGTGCCAGCAGTTCCCTAGCGGGAGCCTCTTGGGGCACAGATACGCAGTATTTT. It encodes CASSSLAGASWGTDTQYF.

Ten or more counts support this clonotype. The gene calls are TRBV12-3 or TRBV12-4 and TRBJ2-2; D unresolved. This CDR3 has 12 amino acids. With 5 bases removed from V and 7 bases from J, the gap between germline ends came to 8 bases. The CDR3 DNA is TGTGCCAGCAGTCCGGCCGTCGGGGAGCTGTTTTTT. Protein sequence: CASSPAVGELFF.

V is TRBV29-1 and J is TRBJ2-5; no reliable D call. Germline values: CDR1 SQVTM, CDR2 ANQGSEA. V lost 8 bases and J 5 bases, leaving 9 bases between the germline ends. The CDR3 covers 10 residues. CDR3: CSTQGETQYF. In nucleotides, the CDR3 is TGCAGCACTCAAGGGGAGACCCAGTACTTC.

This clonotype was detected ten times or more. The CDR3 sequence: CASRRLRRGNSGELFF. CDR3 nucleotides: TGTGCCAGCAGGAGACTTCGAAGGGGTAACTCCGGGGAGCTGTTTTTT. This chain uses TRBV6-1 with TRBJ2-2; D possibly corresponds to TRBD1 (5 bases). CDR3 size: 16 residues. Trimming removed 6 bases from V and 6 bases from J, with 20 bases in between. Germline values: CDR1 MNHNS, CDR2 SASEGT.

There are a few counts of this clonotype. The CDR3: CASRQPPGLASNEQFF. In DNA form, the CDR3 reads TGTGCCAGCAGGCAACCGCCGGGACTAGCGTCAAATGAGCAGTTCTTC. The chain combines TRBV12-3 or TRBV12-4 with TRBJ2-1; TRBD2 matches at 10 bases. Germline trimming cut 6 bases from V and 7 bases from J; bases unmatched to any gene: 12. This CDR3 contains 16 residues.

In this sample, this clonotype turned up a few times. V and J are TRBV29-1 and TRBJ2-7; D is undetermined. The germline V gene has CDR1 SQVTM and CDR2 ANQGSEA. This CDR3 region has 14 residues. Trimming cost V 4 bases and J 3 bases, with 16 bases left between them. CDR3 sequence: CSVGIRGMGYEQYF. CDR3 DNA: TGCAGCGTTGGGATAAGAGGAATGGGCTACGAGCAGTACTTC.

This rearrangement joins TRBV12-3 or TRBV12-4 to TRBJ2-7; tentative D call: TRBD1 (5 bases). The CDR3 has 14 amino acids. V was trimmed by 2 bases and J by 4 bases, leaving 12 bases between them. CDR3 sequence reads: CASSLTGYRYEQYF. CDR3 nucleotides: TGTGCCAGCAGTTTAACCGGGTACAGGTACGAGCAGTACTTC.